A selection of T cell receptor beta chains follows, all from one sample in a study of shared clonotypes between healthy human individuals. Assay: immunoSEQ multiplex PCR; the TCRdb copy retains only in-frame clones and omits some. The repertoire holds 850,000 to 1,100,000 clones, with 70% to 85% as singletons. Source material: memory CD4+ T cells from PBMCs. Source of these receptors: a young man in good health. Some clones in this sample may be carry-over from other donors' samples. Each CDR3 is given with its conserved first and last residue. D genes are given only for firm matches. Some rows mark clone size as missing; the rest say once, few, many or name a class of expanded clone.

TRBV28	NA	TRBJ1-5	NA	CASSRALLRQPQHF	TGTGCCAGCAGTCGGGCCCTCCTTAGACAGCCCCAGCATTTT
TRBV5-4	NA	TRBJ1-1	few	CASSSMGGTVNTEAFF	TGTGCCAGCAGCTCCATGGGGGGAACTGTGAACACTGAAGCTTTCTTT
TRBV5-1	TRBD1	TRBJ1-1	NA	CASSSSTGTGYTEAFF	TGCGCCAGCAGCTCGAGTACCGGGACAGGGTACACTGAAGCTTTCTTT
TRBV6-5	TRBD1	TRBJ1-5	NA	CASSYQGGQPQHF	TGTGCCAGCAGTTACCAGGGGGGTCAGCCCCAGCATTTT
TRBV27	TRBD2	TRBJ2-3	once	CASSLIAGGPLGGDTQYF	TGTGCCAGCAGTTTAATAGCGGGAGGGCCTCTCGGCGGAGATACGCAGTATTTT
TRBV28	TRBD1	TRBJ2-7	once	CASRGQGSSYEQYF	TGTGCCAGCCGGGGACAGGGATCTTCCTACGAGCAGTACTTC
TRBV29-1	NA	TRBJ2-7	NA	CSVSWGPTYEQYF	TGCAGCGTTTCATGGGGGCCCACCTACGAGCAGTACTTC
TRBV5-4	NA	TRBJ2-7	NA	CASSSTDEQYF	TGTGCCAGCAGCTCTACCGACGAGCAGTACTTC
TRBV2	NA	TRBJ1-4	few	CASSEYGGENEKLFF	TGTGCCAGCAGTGAATACGGGGGTGAAAATGAAAAACTGTTTTTT
TRBV29-1	TRBD1	TRBJ1-3	NA	CSVVDRSSGNTIYF	TGCAGCGTTGTGGACAGGAGCTCTGGAAACACCATATATTTT
TRBV5-1	TRBD2	TRBJ2-1	NA	CASSWRGLAGGGDEQFF	TGCGCCAGCAGCTGGCGCGGACTAGCGGGAGGAGGGGATGAGCAGTTCTTC
TRBV4-1	NA	TRBJ2-5	NA	CASSQEVLAQVSAQYF	TGCGCCAGCAGCCAAGAAGTTCTGGCCCAGGTGTCTGCCCAGTACTTC
TRBV19	TRBD1	TRBJ1-1	NA	CASSQYRGYTEAFF	TGTGCCAGTAGTCAATACAGGGGGTACACTGAAGCTTTCTTT
TRBV28	NA	TRBJ1-2	NA	CASSLFGRNYGYTF	TGTGCCAGCAGTCTATTTGGCAGAAACTATGGCTACACCTTC
TRBV18	NA	TRBJ1-5	NA	CASLEIIGIQPQHF	TGTGCCAGCCTTGAGATTATCGGGATTCAGCCCCAGCATTTT
TRBV29-1	NA	TRBJ1-4	once	CSVHRDTNEKLFF	TGCAGCGTCCACCGGGACACTAATGAAAAACTGTTTTTT
TRBV4-2	TRBD1	TRBJ2-7	NA	CASSQGTGYEQYF	TGTGCCAGCAGCCAAGGGACAGGCTACGAGCAGTACTTC
TRBV28	TRBD2	TRBJ2-7	NA	CASSFPEGGREDEQYF	TGTGCCAGCAGTTTCCCAGAGGGGGGGCGGGAGGACGAGCAGTACTTC
TRBV2	NA	TRBJ1-3	NA	CASSLGNTIYF	TGTGCCAGCAGTCTGGGAAACACCATATATTTT
TRBV5-1	NA	TRBJ1-1	few	CASSLGAGTEAFF	TGCGCCAGCAGCTTGGGGGCCGGCACTGAAGCTTTCTTT
TRBV30	NA	TRBJ2-3	NA	CAWGDTARDTQYF	TGTGCCTGGGGGGATACAGCCAGAGATACGCAGTATTTT
TRBV6-5	NA	TRBJ2-5	NA	CASSYSGGGLQETQYF	TGTGCCAGCAGTTACTCTGGGGGTGGCCTCCAAGAGACCCAGTACTTC
TRBV10-2	NA	TRBJ2-7	NA	CASRPQRVENYEQYF	TGCGCCTCACGCCCCCAGCGGGTTGAAAACTACGAGCAGTACTTC
TRBV7-3	TRBD2	TRBJ2-1	once	CASSRGLAGNNEQFF	TGTGCCAGCAGTCGGGGGCTAGCGGGGAACAATGAGCAGTTCTTC
TRBV4-2	TRBD1	TRBJ1-3	NA	CASSPKTGFLDTIYF	TGTGCCAGCAGCCCTAAGACAGGGTTCTTGGACACCATATATTTT
TRBV10-2	TRBD2	TRBJ2-1	NA	CASMGEGVNEQFF	TGCGCCAGCATGGGGGAGGGCGTGAATGAGCAGTTCTTC
TRBV28	TRBD2	TRBJ2-3	NA	CASRSGGVDTQYF	TGTGCCAGCAGGTCCGGGGGGGTCGATACGCAGTATTTT
TRBV28	NA	TRBJ2-2	NA	CASSPPGHPTGELFF	TGTGCCAGCAGTCCTCCGGGACACCCCACCGGGGAGCTGTTTTTT
TRBV5-4	TRBD1	TRBJ1-1	NA	CASSTTQGAYGEAFF	TGTGCCAGCAGCACGACACAGGGGGCGTATGGTGAAGCTTTCTTT